The clone carrying this T cell receptor beta chain was counted only a few times. What it recognizes is unknown. These data originate in a study of early T cells in non-severe SARS-CoV-2 infection. At the level of the study: RNA in bulk from unsorted whole blood was sequenced, and chains were unpaired.

Study-wide findings and caveats: VDJdb matches were skewed toward anti-spike CD8 T cell responses.

V was pared by 7 bases and J by 5 bases, with 18 bases between. The CDR3 contains 15 residues. Germline loops: CDR1 MNHEY, CDR2 SVGEGT. cDNA molecules, individually, were tagged with unique molecular identifiers. TCRdb called the 5' RACE reads again in MiXCR, with one record for every CDR3 protein. The sample lists more than 80,000 distinct CDR3 sequences, over 13% occurring once. This TCR derives from an adult who was a healthcare worker with PCR-confirmed SARS-CoV-2 infection or an uninfected control (not recorded which). Material for sequencing was whole blood. The chain links TRBV6-2 or TRBV6-3 to TRBJ2-1, with D perhaps matching TRBD2 (6 bases). In nucleotides, the CDR3 is TGTGCCAGCAATCAAGCGGGCGTAGGAAACAATGAGCAGTTCTTC. It encodes CASNQAGVGNNEQFF.